Below are 21 T cell receptor beta chains sequenced from a single sample in a study of blood T cell repertoires in COVID-19. TCRdb's copy holds only in-frame clones and misses some; the assay was immunoSEQ multiplex PCR. This table holds about 160,000 clones, about 88% found once. The sequencing input was peripheral blood. The receptors derive from a woman between 45 and 65 years old with COVID-19, enrolled during active disease.

The gene calls are TRBV19 and TRBJ2-2; D is undetermined. Trimming stripped 0 bases from V and 1 base from J, with 9 bases between. CDR1 and CDR2 from the germline V gene are LNHDA and SQIVND (reference sequence). The CDR3 consists of 16 residues. CDR3 loop: CASSIDRVENTGELFF. The CDR3 DNA sequence: TGTGCCAGTAGTATAGATCGGGTTGAGAACACCGGGGAGCTGTTTTTT.

The chain links TRBV11-3 to TRBJ1-6; maybe TRBD1 (5 bases). The length of the CDR3 is 18 residues. V was pared by 5 bases and J by 0 bases, with 17 bases between. Germline loops: CDR1 SGHNT, CDR2 YENEEA. The CDR3 sequence: CASSKPPGESSYNSPLHF. CDR3 DNA sequence: TGTGCCAGCAGCAAACCTCCGGGGGAGAGCTCCTATAATTCACCCCTCCACTTT.

This sequence joins TRBV4-1 and TRBJ1-1; D is undetermined. The CDR3 contains 14 residues. Germline CDR1 reads MGHRA; CDR2 reads YSYEKL. Trimming removed 4 bases from V and 8 bases from J, with 17 bases in between. Written as DNA, the CDR3 is TGCGCCAGCAGCCGAATGGGCGCCGGAGGGGAAGCTTTCTTT. Translation gives CASSRMGAGGEAFF.

This clone appeared a few times. V usage is TRBV10-3 and J usage is TRBJ1-2; tentatively, D is TRBD1 (5 bases). This CDR3 has 14 residues. Germline CDR1 reads ENHRY; CDR2 reads SYGVKD. Trimming took 6 bases from V and 4 from J, leaving 15 bases between them. CDR3 DNA: TGTGCCATCAGACAGGCCGACGGATCCTATGGCTACACCTTC. Amino acid sequence: CAIRQADGSYGYTF.

This chain uses TRBV5-1 with TRBJ2-5, with D unresolved. V shed 0 bases and J shed 2 bases, with 5 bases lying between them. The CDR3 spans 13 residues. Germline V gives CDR1 SGHRS, CDR2 YFSETQ. Here the CDR3 reads CASSLVQQETQYF. CDR3 DNA sequence: TGCGCCAGCAGCTTGGTACAGCAAGAGACCCAGTACTTC.

This chain uses TRBV2 with TRBJ1-5; a weak D match, TRBD1 (6 bases). From germline, CDR1 is SNHLY and CDR2 FYNNEI. The CDR3 sequence is 13 residues long. Deletions cut 7 bases from V and 4 bases from J, with 11 bases between. The CDR3 sequence: CASTRQGNQPQHF. For the CDR3, the DNA is TGTGCCAGCACCCGCCAGGGGAATCAGCCCCAGCATTTT.

This CDR3 is CASSPGLASGNTIYF. Here the CDR3 DNA reads TGTGCCAGCTCACCAGGTCTGGCCTCTGGAAACACCATATATTTT. The J gene is TRBJ1-3, the V gene TRBV18; no clear D gene. V shed 2 bases and J shed 0 bases, with 8 bases lying between them. The CDR3 runs 15 residues. Germline CDR1 is KGHSH and CDR2 is LQKENI.

The V and J genes are TRBV2 and TRBJ1-1; D may be TRBD1 (5 bases). The CDR3 loop spans 13 amino acids. Germline V CDR1 and CDR2: SNHLY, FYNNEI. Trimming shortened V by 6 bases and J by 4 bases, and 12 bases separated the two germline ends. In nucleotides, the CDR3 is TGTGCCAGCAGGGCCGACAGTGGCACTGAAGCTTTCTTT. Translating gives CASRADSGTEAFF.

On this clone: Since a much larger clone is just one base distant, this may be a read error. This sequence joins TRBV12-3 or TRBV12-4 and TRBJ2-7; 11 nucleotides match TRBD1. The V gene end was trimmed by 7 bases and the J gene end by 5 bases; junction bases not matched to a gene: 4. This CDR3 is 13 amino acids long. DNA for the CDR3: TGTGCCAGCACCCCGGGACAGGGGGACGAGCAGTACTTC. Translating gives CASTPGQGDEQYF.

The chain has TRBV9 and TRBJ2-1; 12 bases map to TRBD2. The CDR3 is 17 residues long. The V gene's germline CDR1 is SGDLS and CDR2 YYNGEE. The V gene end was trimmed by 5 bases and the J gene end by 5 bases; junction bases not matched to a gene: 11. CDR3 bases: TGTGCCAGCAGGGCCCGCGGAGCTAGCGGGGGGGACAATGAGCAGTTCTTC. Translating it yields CASRARGASGGDNEQFF.

The chain links TRBV15 to TRBJ1-1; TRBD1 agrees at 7 bases. The CDR3 loop spans 16 amino acids. Germline V gives CDR1 LNHNV, CDR2 YYDKDF (reference sequence). After removal of 4 bases from V and 3 bases from J, the junction contained 11 bases not matched to a gene. The CDR3 sequence: CATSTAEDRLHTEAFF. The CDR3 DNA follows: TGTGCCACCAGCACCGCTGAGGACAGGTTACACACTGAAGCTTTCTTT.

This clone was found once. The CDR3 DNA reads as TGCGCCAGCAGCAAAGGACAGGGTAGGGGCTACGAGCAGTACTTC. Its translation is CASSKGQGRGYEQYF. The chain employs TRBV5-1 and TRBJ2-7, with 8 bases identical to TRBD1. Germline assignment: CDR1 SGHRS and CDR2 YFSETQ. The CDR3 has 15 residues. V lost 4 bases and J lost 3; bases outside the gene matches: 9.

The chain combines TRBV2 with TRBJ2-5; unclear D gene. Germline V gene sequence: CDR1 SNHLY, CDR2 FYNNEI. The CDR3 runs to 12 residues. The germline V and J ends were trimmed by 2 bases and 2 bases, with 3 bases remaining between them. Written as DNA, the CDR3 is TGTGCCAGCAGTGAACAGCAAGAGACCCAGTACTTC. It specifies CASSEQQETQYF.

The gene calls are TRBV5-6 and TRBJ1-5; 7 bases map to TRBD1. The J segment lost 3 bases and the V segment lost 3 bases, leaving 3 bases of the junction unmatched. The CDR3 is 14 residues long. The germline gives CDR1 SGHDT, CDR2 YYEEEE. Here the CDR3 reads CASSSGTDNQPQHF. Written as DNA, the CDR3 is TGTGCCAGCAGCTCCGGGACAGACAATCAGCCCCAGCATTTT. Full variable domain (missing parts from reference TRBV5-6 and TRBJ1-5): DAGVTQSPTHLIKTRGQQVTLRCSPKSGHDTVSWYQQALGQGPQFIFQYYEEEERQRGNFPDRFSGHQFPNYSSELNVNALLLGDSALYLCASSSGTDNQPQHFGDGTRLSIL.

The chain combines TRBV5-4 with TRBJ1-3; 8 nucleotides align to TRBD1. The CDR3 contains 13 residues. Germline CDR1 is SGHNT and CDR2 is YYREEE (reference sequence). Trimming removed 5 bases from V and 4 bases from J; junction bases left unmatched: 2. The CDR3 DNA sequence: TGTGCCAGCAGTACAGGGGGGGGAAACACCATATATTTT. It translates to CASSTGGGNTIYF. The whole variable domain, filled in from reference TRBV5-4 and TRBJ1-3, reads ETGVTQSPTHLIKTRGQQVTLRCSSQSGHNTVSWYQQALGQGPQFIFQYYREEENGRGNFPPRFSGLQFPNYSSELNVNALELDDSALYLCASSTGGGNTIYFGEGSWLTVV.

This chain links TRBV11-1 with TRBJ2-1; TRBD2 might be the D (7 bases). V lost 5 bases and J 5 bases, leaving 19 bases between the germline ends. Germline assignment: CDR1 SGHAT and CDR2 FQDESV (reference sequence). The CDR3 spans 16 residues. CDR3 sequence (DNA): TGTGCCAGCAGCCAGCAGGGGAGGGGGGGACACAATGAGCAGTTCTTC. Its translation: CASSQQGRGGHNEQFF.

This clone was observed once. The CDR3 spells CASSLWQVSPLHF. In DNA, the CDR3 is TGTGCCAGCAGCTTATGGCAGGTTTCACCCCTCCACTTT. The gene calls are TRBV7-4 and TRBJ1-6; D remains unclear. The CDR3 length is 13 residues. CDR1 and CDR2 (germline): SGHVT, SQSDAQ. Trimming took 2 bases from V and 9 from J, leaving 8 bases between them. The whole variable domain, filled in from reference TRBV7-4 and TRBJ1-6, reads GAGVSQSPRYKVAKRGRDVALRCDSISGHVTLYWYRQTLGQGSEVLTYSQSDAQRDKSGRPSGRFSAERPERSVSTLKIQRTEQGDSAVYLCASSLWQVSPLHFGNGTRLTVT.

This CDR3 reads CASSRTGMNTEAFF. DNA of the CDR3: TGTGCCAGCAGTAGGACAGGGATGAACACTGAAGCTTTCTTT. The chain employs TRBV9 and TRBJ1-1, with TRBD1 matching over 8 bases. This CDR3 has 14 residues. V lost 5 bases, J lost 0 bases, and 3 bases stayed unmatched. Germline V gene data show CDR1 as SGDLS and CDR2 as YYNGEE.

The V and J genes are TRBV30 and TRBJ1-6; the match to TRBD1 covers 8 bases. CDR1 and CDR2 from the germline V gene are GTSNPN and SVGIG (reference sequence). V trimming: 2 bases; J trimming: 5 bases; junction bases outside the gene matches: 5. The CDR3 extends over 15 amino acids. The CDR3 here is CAWSLADRDNSPLHF. In DNA form, the CDR3 reads TGTGCCTGGAGTCTTGCGGACAGGGATAATTCACCCCTCCACTTT.

CDR3: CASSSLPTGPFGGNEKLFF. CDR3 sequence (DNA): TGTGCCAGCAGCTCTCTCCCGACAGGCCCATTTGGGGGTAATGAAAAACTGTTTTTT. The chain couples TRBV7-9 to TRBJ1-4, with D possibly TRBD1 on 6 matching bases. This CDR3 region has 19 residues. The germline V and J ends were trimmed by 4 bases and 4 bases, with 25 bases remaining between them. Per germline, CDR1 SEHNR and CDR2 FQNEAQ (reference sequence).

J is TRBJ2-2 and V is TRBV5-1; D not resolved. There are 14 residues in the CDR3. The V end was cut by 6 bases, the J end by 6 bases, with 15 bases between. Looked up from germline, CDR1 is SGHRS and CDR2 is YFSETQ. CDR3 coding DNA: TGCGCCAGCAACGCCCTAGGAGTATCCGGGGAGCTGTTTTTT. This sequence encodes CASNALGVSGELFF.